This T cell receptor (beta chain) came from a study of OX40 agonist ivuxolimab in advanced cancers. Study in general: Patients were treated with ivuxolimab, an agonistic anti-OX40 (CD134) antibody. Three individuals attained partial responses, comprising one hepatocellular carcinoma case and two cutaneous melanoma cases.

At cycle 4 day 1, cycle 7 day 1, and baseline, blood was sampled. Per the germline V gene, CDR1 is LNHDA and CDR2 is SQIVND (reference sequence). The CDR3 length is 15 residues. The V and J ends lost 2 bases and 1 base, in that order; junction bases with no gene match: 2. Findings of the study overall: Certain nonresponders likewise exhibited a low normalized T-cell clonal expansion.

This table comes from immunoSEQ multiplex PCR, and its TCRdb copy is limited to in-frame clones, with some not included. The table includes 91,000 or so clones, 80% to 90% detected once. With respect to this clone: What it binds is unknown.

V usage is TRBV19 and J usage is TRBJ2-5; 9 nucleotides line up with TRBD2. This sequence originates from an adult with an advanced solid tumor such as melanoma, head and neck, liver or kidney cancer. This specimen consisted of CD4+ or CD8+ T cells sorted from blood, obtained in a trial of the OX40 agonist ivuxolimab. CDR3 sequence: CASSILAGSQETQYF. The CDR3 region has the DNA TGTGCCAGTAGTATACTAGCGGGGAGCCAAGAGACCCAGTACTTC.